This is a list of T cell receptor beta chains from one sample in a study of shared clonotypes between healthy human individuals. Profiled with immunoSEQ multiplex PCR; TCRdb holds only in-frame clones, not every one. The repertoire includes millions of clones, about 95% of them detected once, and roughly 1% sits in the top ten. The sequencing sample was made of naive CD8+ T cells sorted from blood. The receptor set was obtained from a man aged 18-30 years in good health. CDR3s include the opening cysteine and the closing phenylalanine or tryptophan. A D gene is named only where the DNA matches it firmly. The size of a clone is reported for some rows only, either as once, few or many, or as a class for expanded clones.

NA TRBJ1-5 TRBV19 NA CASSSTGTGNQPQHF TGTGCCAGTAGTTCGACCGGGACGGGGAATCAGCCCCAGCATTTT
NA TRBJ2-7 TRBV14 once CASSRVPSNYEQYF TGTGCCAGCAGTCGAGTTCCTTCGAACTACGAGCAGTACTTC
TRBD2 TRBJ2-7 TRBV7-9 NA CASSSTGGVYEQYF TGTGCCAGCAGCTCGACGGGAGGGGTCTACGAGCAGTACTTC
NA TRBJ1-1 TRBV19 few CASREGFTEAFF TGTGCCAGTAGGGAGGGATTCACTGAAGCTTTCTTT
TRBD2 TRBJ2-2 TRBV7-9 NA CASSFGSGGNTGELFF TGTGCCAGCAGCTTCGGAAGCGGGGGCAACACCGGGGAGCTGTTTTTT
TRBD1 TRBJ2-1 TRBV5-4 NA CASSPYRGTYNEQFF TGTGCCAGCAGCCCGTACAGGGGGACCTACAATGAGCAGTTCTTC
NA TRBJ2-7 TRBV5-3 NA CARSLNFEQYF TGTGCCAGAAGCTTGAATTTCGAGCAGTACTTC
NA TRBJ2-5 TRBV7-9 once CASSFGTQDLETQYF TGTGCCAGCAGCTTCGGGACCCAAGACCTAGAGACCCAGTACTTC
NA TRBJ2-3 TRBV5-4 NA CASSLAPGSTDTQYF TGTGCCAGCAGCTTGGCCCCGGGATCCACAGATACGCAGTATTTT
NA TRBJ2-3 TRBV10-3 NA CAISEAGNTDTQYF TGTGCCATCAGTGAGGCGGGGAACACAGATACGCAGTATTTT
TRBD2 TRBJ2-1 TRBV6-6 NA CASSYSAAGAYNEQFF TGTGCCAGCAGTTACTCTGCCGCGGGGGCCTACAATGAGCAGTTCTTC
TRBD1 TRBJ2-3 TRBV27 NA CASSPGQYTDTQYF TGTGCCAGCAGTCCGGGACAGTACACAGATACGCAGTATTTT
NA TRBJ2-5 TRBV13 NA CASSAGETQYF TGTGCCAGCAGCGCGGGGGAGACCCAGTACTTC
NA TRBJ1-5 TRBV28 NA CASTIRGRGNQPQHF TGTGCCAGCACCATTCGGGGTCGGGGCAATCAGCCCCAGCATTTT
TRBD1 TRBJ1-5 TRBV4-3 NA CASSQDRVTGHQPQHF TGCGCCAGCAGCCAAGATAGAGTGACAGGGCACCAGCCCCAGCATTTT
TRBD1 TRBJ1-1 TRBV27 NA CASSATGGWTEAFF TGTGCCAGCAGTGCCACAGGGGGATGGACTGAAGCTTTCTTT
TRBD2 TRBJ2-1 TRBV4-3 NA CASSHLLAGAPHEQFF TGCGCCAGCAGCCACCTACTAGCGGGAGCACCCCATGAGCAGTTCTTC
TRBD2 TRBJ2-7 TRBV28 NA CASSFSGESSYEQYF TGTGCCAGCAGCTTTAGCGGGGAGAGCTCCTACGAGCAGTACTTC
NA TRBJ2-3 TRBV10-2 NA CASSQSTDTQYF TGCGCCAGCAGCCAAAGCACAGATACGCAGTATTTT
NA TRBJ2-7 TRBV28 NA CASHSTGSAYEQYF TGTGCCAGCCATAGCACGGGGAGCGCCTACGAGCAGTACTTC
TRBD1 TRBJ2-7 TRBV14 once CASSQGRTGLSDEQYF TGTGCCAGCAGCCAAGGGAGGACAGGATTGTCAGACGAGCAGTACTTC
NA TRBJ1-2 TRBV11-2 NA CASSLGTGYGYTF TGTGCCAGCAGCCTGGGAACGGGCTATGGCTACACCTTC
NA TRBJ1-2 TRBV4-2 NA CASSPERNYGYTF TGTGCCAGCAGCCCCGAGCGTAACTATGGCTACACCTTC
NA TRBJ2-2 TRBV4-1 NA CASSQDIGLTTGELFF TGCGCCAGCAGCCAAGATATAGGACTTACCACCGGGGAGCTGTTTTTT
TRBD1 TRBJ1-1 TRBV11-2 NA CASSPYTGGRTEAFF TGTGCCAGCAGCCCATACACAGGGGGCCGCACTGAAGCTTTCTTT
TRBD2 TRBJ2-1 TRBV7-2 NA CASSFPGLAENLYNEQFF TGTGCCAGCAGCTTTCCGGGACTAGCGGAAAACCTCTACAATGAGCAGTTCTTC
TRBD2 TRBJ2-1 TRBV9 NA CASTSGGGSGNEQFF TGTGCCAGCACCTCAGGCGGGGGTTCTGGCAATGAGCAGTTCTTC
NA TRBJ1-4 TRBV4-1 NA CASRHNLGDEKLFF TGCGCCAGCAGACACAATCTGGGTGATGAAAAACTGTTTTTT
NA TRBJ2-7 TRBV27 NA CASSSFPGSRGEQYF TGTGCCAGCAGTTCGTTCCCGGGATCAAGGGGAGAGCAGTACTTC
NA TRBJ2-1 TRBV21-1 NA CASSRNDNRRNEQFF TGTGCCAGCAGCAGAAACGATAACAGGCGCAATGAGCAGTTCTTC
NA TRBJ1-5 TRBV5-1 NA CASSLEGTSNQPQHF TGCGCCAGCAGCTTGGAGGGTACTAGCAATCAGCCCCAGCATTTT
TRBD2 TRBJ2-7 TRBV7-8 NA CASSLVSPSGRYEQYF TGTGCCAGCAGCTTAGTTTCGCCTAGCGGGAGGTATGAGCAGTACTTC
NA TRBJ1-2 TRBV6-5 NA CASSYGMGHGYTF TGTGCCAGCAGTTATGGGATGGGGCATGGCTACACCTTC
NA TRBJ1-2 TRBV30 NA CAWSVLGGDGYTF TGTGCCTGGAGTGTACTCGGGGGAGATGGCTACACCTTC
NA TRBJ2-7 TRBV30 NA CAWSVPGTVYEQYF TGTGCCTGGAGTGTACCTGGGACGGTCTACGAGCAGTACTTC
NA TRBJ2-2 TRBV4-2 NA CASSQAILANTGELFF TGTGCCAGCAGCCAAGCGATCCTCGCGAACACCGGGGAGCTGTTTTTT
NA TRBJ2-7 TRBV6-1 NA CASSAQKKGGYHYEQYF TGTGCCAGCAGTGCACAAAAAAAGGGGGGCTACCACTACGAGCAGTACTTC
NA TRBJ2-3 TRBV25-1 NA CASSGAITDTQYF TGTGCCAGCAGTGGGGCTATCACAGATACGCAGTATTTT
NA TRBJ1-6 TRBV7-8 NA CASSLEGGGTPLHF TGTGCCAGCAGCTTAGAAGGCGGGGGCACACCCCTCCACTTT
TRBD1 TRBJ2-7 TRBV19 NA CASSMGTGSYEQYF TGTGCCAGTAGTATGGGGACAGGTTCCTACGAGCAGTACTTC
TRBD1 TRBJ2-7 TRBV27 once CASSLYPDRDPTYEQYF TGTGCCAGCAGCCTCTATCCGGACAGGGATCCCACCTACGAGCAGTACTTC
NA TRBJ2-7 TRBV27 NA CASSSLPGLATYEQYF TGTGCCAGCAGTTCACTCCCAGGGTTAGCTACCTACGAGCAGTACTTC
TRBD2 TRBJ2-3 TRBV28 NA CASSFPSGGTDTQYF TGTGCCAGCAGTTTCCCTAGCGGGGGCACAGATACGCAGTATTTT
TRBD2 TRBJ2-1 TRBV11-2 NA CASSLGTSGFDEQFF TGTGCCAGCAGCTTAGGGACTAGCGGGTTCGATGAGCAGTTCTTC
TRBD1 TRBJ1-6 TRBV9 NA CASSVGQGLLPLHF TGTGCCAGCAGCGTAGGACAGGGCTTGTTACCCCTCCACTTT
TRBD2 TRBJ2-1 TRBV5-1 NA CAQTREAYVDEQFF TGCGCCCAGACCCGGGAGGCCTACGTCGATGAGCAGTTCTTC
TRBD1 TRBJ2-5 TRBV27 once CASSFLGGEETQYF TGTGCCAGCAGTTTTTTAGGGGGCGAAGAGACCCAGTACTTC
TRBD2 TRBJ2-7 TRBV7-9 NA CASSYSGAYEQYF TGTGCCAGCAGCTATAGCGGGGCCTACGAGCAGTACTTC
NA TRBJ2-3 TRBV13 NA CASSLLLDTDTQYF TGTGCCAGCAGCTTACTGCTAGACACAGATACGCAGTATTTT
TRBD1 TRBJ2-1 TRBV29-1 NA CSVPKSGTGYNEQFF TGCAGCGTCCCAAAGTCCGGGACAGGATACAATGAGCAGTTCTTC